What follows are 5 T cell receptor beta chains derived from one specimen sequenced in a study of blood T cell repertoires in COVID-19. Using immunoSEQ multiplex PCR, the repertoire was profiled, and TCRdb retains in-frame clones only, with some absent. The sample shows about 220,000 clones, under 90% of them seen only once. Sample: PBMCs or T cells enriched from blood (not recorded which). These receptor sequences come from a woman between 55 and 75 years old who had recovered from COVID-19.

The V gene is TRBV7-3, the J gene TRBJ2-5; possible D gene TRBD2, 6 bases. In germline, CDR1 is SGHTA, CDR2 FQGTGA. The CDR3 is 14 amino acids. Between the trimmed V and J ends, which lost 1 base and 2 bases, there was a span of 8 bases. The CDR3 nucleotides are TGTGCCAGCAGCTTAAGCGGGGTACAAGAGACCCAGTACTTC. Its protein is CASSLSGVQETQYF.

The chain employs TRBV7-2 and TRBJ2-1; 12 nucleotides align to TRBD2. Per the germline V gene, CDR1 is SGHTA and CDR2 is FQGNSA. CDR3 length equals 16 residues. V shed 5 bases, J shed 7 bases, and the junction held 9 bases outside the gene matches. The CDR3 nucleotides read TGTGCCAGCAGCAGGTCTAGCGGGGGGGGGAAGAATGAGCAGTTCTTC. This codes for CASSRSSGGGKNEQFF.

There are a few counts of this clone. This chain connects TRBV4-1 to TRBJ1-5, with TRBD1 matching over 7 bases. CDR1 is MGHRA, CDR2 YSYEKL, per germline. The V segment lost 0 bases and the J segment 3 bases; nucleotides outside the gene matches: 5. This CDR3 is built from 16 residues. Here the CDR3 DNA reads TGCGCCAGCAGCCAAGAGGAAGGGGGCAACAATCAGCCCCAGCATTTT. Amino acid sequence: CASSQEEGGNNQPQHF.

The chain is built from TRBV12-5 and TRBJ2-7; tentative D call: TRBD2 (7 bases). V shed 0 bases and J shed 3 bases, with 9 bases lying between them. The CDR3 is 14 amino acids. The germline V gene encodes CDR1 LGHNT and CDR2 FRNRAP. This chain's CDR3 is CASGLVGGVYEQYF. CDR3 nucleotides: TGTGCTAGTGGTTTGGTAGGGGGGGTCTACGAGCAGTACTTC.

This rearrangement joins TRBV19 to TRBJ2-1; D is possibly TRBD2 (5 bases). This CDR3 contains 13 residues. The V and J ends lost 2 bases and 5 bases respectively, with 7 bases between them. Germline CDR1 LNHDA, CDR2 SQIVND (reference sequence). The CDR3 reads CASSISGNNEQFF. The CDR3 DNA reads TGTGCCAGTAGTATATCCGGGAACAATGAGCAGTTCTTC.